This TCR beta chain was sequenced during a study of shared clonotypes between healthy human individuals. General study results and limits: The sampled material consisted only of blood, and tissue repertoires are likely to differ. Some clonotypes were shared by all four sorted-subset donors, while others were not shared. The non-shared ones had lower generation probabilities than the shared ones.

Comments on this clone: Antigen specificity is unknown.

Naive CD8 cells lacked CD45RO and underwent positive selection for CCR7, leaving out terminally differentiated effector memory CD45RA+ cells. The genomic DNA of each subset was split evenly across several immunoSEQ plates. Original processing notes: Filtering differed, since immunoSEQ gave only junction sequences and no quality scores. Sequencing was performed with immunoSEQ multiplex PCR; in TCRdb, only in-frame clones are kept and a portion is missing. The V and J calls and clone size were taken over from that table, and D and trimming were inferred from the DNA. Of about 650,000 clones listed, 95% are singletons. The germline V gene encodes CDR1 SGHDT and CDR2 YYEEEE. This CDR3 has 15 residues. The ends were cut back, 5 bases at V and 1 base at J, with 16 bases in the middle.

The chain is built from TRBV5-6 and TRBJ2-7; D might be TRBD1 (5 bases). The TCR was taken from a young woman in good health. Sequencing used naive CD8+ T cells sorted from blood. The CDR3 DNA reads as TGTGCCAGCAGTCTAGGGGATCTCTTTTCCTACGAGCAGTACTTC. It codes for CASSLGDLFSYEQYF. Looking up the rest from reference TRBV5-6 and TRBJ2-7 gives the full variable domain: DAGVTQSPTHLIKTRGQQVTLRCSPKSGHDTVSWYQQALGQGPQFIFQYYEEEERQRGNFPDRFSGHQFPNYSSELNVNALLLGDSALYLCASSLGDLFSYEQYFGPGTRLTVT.